This T cell receptor (beta chain) is drawn from a study of blood T cell repertoires in COVID-19. Study information: Whether acute or convalescent, the COVID-19 samples came from the United States, Italy and Spain. PBMCs, B-cell-depleted T cells, or T cells provided the cDNA or gDNA that made up the material.

In the original workflow: Amplification from reference gene primers served as the basis for estimated nucleated cell counts. Measured with immunoSEQ multiplex PCR; TCRdb has only the in-frame clones, and not every one. That table gives V, J and clone size, and the DNA gave D and trimming. The table shows tens of thousands of clones, with about 83% occurring only once. The specimen was peripheral blood. The receptor's source is a man aged 80 or over with active or convalescent COVID-19.

In DNA form, the CDR3 reads TGTGCCAGCGGATTAGGACAGGGGACCTACGAGCAGTACTTC. This codes for CASGLGQGTYEQYF. The V call is TRBV28, the J call TRBJ2-7; 9 bases line up with TRBD1. The CDR3 loop spans 14 amino acids. V was clipped by 8 bases and J by 2 bases; unmatched bases: 7. The germline gives CDR1 MDHEN, CDR2 SYDVKM.